This record covers a single T cell receptor beta chain. Its target is not known. Healthy donors had no documented immune events, such as infections, while sampled. The data derive from a study of identifying expanded T cells in peripheral blood. Findings and caveats of the study: Across healthy donors, higher total template counts meant significantly greater roughly 2-week count variance.

The V gene lost 1 base and the J gene lost 5 bases, with 13 bases spanning the gap. This CDR3 region has 14 residues. Germline V gene sequence: CDR1 SGHKS, CDR2 YYEKEE (reference sequence). The table came from immunoSEQ multiplex PCR; TCRdb's copy has only in-frame clones and leaves some out. The repertoire consists of around 120,000 clones, with around 88% occurring once and the leading ten covering roughly 15%. This chain joins TRBV5-5 and TRBJ2-7, with D possibly being TRBD2 (5 bases). The material sequenced was blood. The TCR was taken from a person between 18 and 69 years old in good health. CDR3 protein: CASSLSPSQDEQYF. The DNA of the CDR3 is TGTGCCAGCAGCTTGAGCCCTAGCCAGGACGAGCAGTACTTC.